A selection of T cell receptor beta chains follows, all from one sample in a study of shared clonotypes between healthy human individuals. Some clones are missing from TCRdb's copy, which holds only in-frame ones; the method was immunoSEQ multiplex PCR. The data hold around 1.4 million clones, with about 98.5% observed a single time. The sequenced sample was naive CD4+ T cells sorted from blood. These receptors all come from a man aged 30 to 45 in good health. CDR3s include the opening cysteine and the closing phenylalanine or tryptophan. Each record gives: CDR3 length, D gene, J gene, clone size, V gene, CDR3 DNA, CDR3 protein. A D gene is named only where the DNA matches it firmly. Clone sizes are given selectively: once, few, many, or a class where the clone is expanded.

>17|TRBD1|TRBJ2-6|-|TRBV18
TGTGCCAGCTCAGCGGACAGGGGGCTTGGTGGGGCCAACGTCCTGACTTTC
CASSADRGLGGANVLTF
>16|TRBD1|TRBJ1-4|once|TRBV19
TGTGTCAGTAGTATGGCCGGACAGGGTGGAGGGGAAAAACTGTTTTTT
CVSSMAGQGGGEKLFF
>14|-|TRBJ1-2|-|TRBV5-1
TGCGCCAGCAGGTTTGGAGGGACGGACTATGGCTACACCTTC
CASRFGGTDYGYTF
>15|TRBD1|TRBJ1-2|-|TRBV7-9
TGTGCCAGCAGCTCGGGACAGGGAAGGCGGTATGGCTACACCTTC
CASSSGQGRRYGYTF
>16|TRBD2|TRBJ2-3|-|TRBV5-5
TGTGCCAGCAGCCTGATAGCGGGAGGTAATACAGATACGCAGTATTTT
CASSLIAGGNTDTQYF
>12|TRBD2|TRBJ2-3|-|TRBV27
TGTGCCACCCAAAGGGAGGGAGATACGCAGTATTTT
CATQREGDTQYF
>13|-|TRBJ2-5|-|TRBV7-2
TGTGCCAGCAGCTTAAACAACCCAGAGACCCAGTACTTC
CASSLNNPETQYF
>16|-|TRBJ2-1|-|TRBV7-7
TGTGCCAGCAGCTTACATTTAAACGGTCGTGGCAATGAGCAGTTCTTC
CASSLHLNGRGNEQFF
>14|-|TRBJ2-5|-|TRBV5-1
TGCGCCAGCAGCAGCCGGGACGGTGGGGAGACCCAGTACTTC
CASSSRDGGETQYF
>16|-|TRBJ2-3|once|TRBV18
TGTGCCAGCTCACCACCGGGGACGGACCGCACAGATACGCAGTATTTT
CASSPPGTDRTDTQYF
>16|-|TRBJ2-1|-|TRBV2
TGTGCCAGCAGTGAAGCGCTCCCTCTTTCGGGATATGAGCAGTTCTTC
CASSEALPLSGYEQFF
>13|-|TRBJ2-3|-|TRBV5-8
TGTGCCAGCAGCTTGGCTAGCTCAGATACGCAGTATTTT
CASSLASSDTQYF
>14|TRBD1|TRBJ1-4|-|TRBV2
TGTGCCAGCAGTCCACCGGGACAGGGGGGTAAACTGTTTTTT
CASSPPGQGGKLFF
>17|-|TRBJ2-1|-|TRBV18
TGTGCCAGCTCACCACGTAGGGGGGAGGGGCCTCTGAATGAGCAGTTCTTC
CASSPRRGEGPLNEQFF
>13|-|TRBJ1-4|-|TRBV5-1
TGCGCCAGCAGCTTGCTCCCAGCCGAAAAACTGTTTTTT
CASSLLPAEKLFF
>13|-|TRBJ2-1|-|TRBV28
TGTGCCGGTTGCGCTTCCGATTGGAATGAGCAGTTCTTC
CAGCASDWNEQFF
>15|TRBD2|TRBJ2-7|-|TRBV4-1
TGCGCCAGCAGCCAAGACGTAGCGGGAGTAGTCGAGCAGTACTTC
CASSQDVAGVVEQYF
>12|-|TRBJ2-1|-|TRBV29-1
TGCAGCGTTGAAATTGGTGCTGATGAGCAGTTCTTC
CSVEIGADEQFF
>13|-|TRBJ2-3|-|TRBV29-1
TGCAGCGTCAGCAGAGGGCGCACAGATACGCAGTATTTT
CSVSRGRTDTQYF
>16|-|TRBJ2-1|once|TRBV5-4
TGTGCCAGCAGCTTGGTCCGTTCTAGCTCCTACAATGAGCAGTTCTTC
CASSLVRSSSYNEQFF
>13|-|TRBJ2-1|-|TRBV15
TGTGCCACCAGAAAGGGGAGACTAGACCCGCAGTTCTTC
CATRKGRLDPQFF
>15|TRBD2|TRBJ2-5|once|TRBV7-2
TGTGCCAGCAGCTTTAGCGGGAGGTACCAAGAGACCCAGTACTTC
CASSFSGRYQETQYF
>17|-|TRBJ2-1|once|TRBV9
TGTGCCAGCAGCGTAGCAGGGGGGACAGCTTCCTACAATGAGCAGTTCTTC
CASSVAGGTASYNEQFF
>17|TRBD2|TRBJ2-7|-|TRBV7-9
TGTGCCAGCAGCCCGCCGGGTAGCGGGAGAGAGACCTACGAGCAGTACTTC
CASSPPGSGRETYEQYF
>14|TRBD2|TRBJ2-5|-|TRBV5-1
TGCGCCAGCAGCTTAAGGGGAGGGTCGGAGACCCAGTACTTC
CASSLRGGSETQYF
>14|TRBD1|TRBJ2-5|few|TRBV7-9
TGTGCCAGCTCCAAAGGACAGGGGGCAGAGACCCAGTACTTC
CASSKGQGAETQYF
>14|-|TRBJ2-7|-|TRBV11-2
TGTGCCAGCAGCTTTTCGGCGACTAGAGGCGAGCAGTACTTC
CASSFSATRGEQYF
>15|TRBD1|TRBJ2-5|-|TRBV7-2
TGTGCCAGCAGCGGAGAGGGACAGGGACGTGAGACCCAGTACTTC
CASSGEGQGRETQYF
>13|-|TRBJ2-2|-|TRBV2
TGTGCCAGCAGTGACAGGGTCACCGGGGAGCTGTTTTTT
CASSDRVTGELFF
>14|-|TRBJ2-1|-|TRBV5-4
TGTGCCAGCAGCGGGAAAGGCTCCTACAATGAGCAGTTCTTC
CASSGKGSYNEQFF
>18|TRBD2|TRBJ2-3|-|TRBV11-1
TGTGCCAGCAGCTTAGAGTCAGCGGGGCTCCCAGGGCCAGATACGCAGTATTTT
CASSLESAGLPGPDTQYF